A selection of T cell receptor beta chains follows, all from one sample in a study of T-cell reconstitution after alpha-beta-depleted transplantation in children. TCRdb redid the calling of the PCR reads with MiXCR, one entry per CDR3 protein. The data contain about 350,000 distinct CDR3 sequences, around 15% of them singletons. The input for sequencing was PBMCs, mostly from graft donor cells, taken 360 days after TCRalphabeta/CD19-depleted stem cell transplant. Source of these receptors: a male patient between 2 and 9 years old who had a stem cell transplant for acute lymphoblastic leukemia, so the T cells may come from the graft donor. Both conserved end residues are part of each CDR3. D genes are given only for firm matches. Expanded clones get a size class; other rows say once, few or many, or leave the size out.

d_call: -
v_call: TRBV29-1
j_call: TRBJ1-1
clone_size: few
cdr3_nt: TGCAGCGTTGAGTCAGGGGAGTCTGAAGCTTTCTTT
cdr3_aa: CSVESGESEAFF

d_call: -
v_call: TRBV6-5
j_call: TRBJ2-1
clone_size: few
cdr3_nt: TGTGCCAGCAGTTACTCCGGCCCCTTCTACAATGAGCAGTTCTTC
cdr3_aa: CASSYSGPFYNEQFF

d_call: TRBD1
v_call: TRBV12-3/TRBV12-4
j_call: TRBJ2-5
clone_size: -
cdr3_nt: TGTGCCAGCAGCACGTGGACAGGGAATATGGAGACCCAGTACTTC
cdr3_aa: CASSTWTGNMETQYF

d_call: -
v_call: TRBV29-1
j_call: TRBJ1-1
clone_size: -
cdr3_nt: TGCAGCGTGGACAAGGGGGGTCAGAACACTGAAGCTTTCTTT
cdr3_aa: CSVDKGGQNTEAFF

d_call: TRBD2
v_call: TRBV20-1
j_call: TRBJ2-1
clone_size: few
cdr3_nt: TGCAGTGCTAGAGGCGGGAGGGCGTGGGGCGATGAGCAGTTCTTC
cdr3_aa: CSARGGRAWGDEQFF

d_call: TRBD2
v_call: TRBV28
j_call: TRBJ2-2
clone_size: few
cdr3_nt: TGTGCCAGCAGCCCGGGGGGGAGAACCCTTAACACCGGGGAGCTGTTTTTT
cdr3_aa: CASSPGGRTLNTGELFF

d_call: -
v_call: TRBV12-3/TRBV12-4
j_call: TRBJ1-4
clone_size: -
cdr3_nt: TGTGCCAGCAGTCCCGACAGGCGCTTTAATGAAAAACTGTTTTTT
cdr3_aa: CASSPDRRFNEKLFF

d_call: -
v_call: TRBV29-1
j_call: TRBJ1-5
clone_size: few
cdr3_nt: TGCAGCGTTGTGTCGGGGGGGAATCAGCCCCAGCATTTT
cdr3_aa: CSVVSGGNQPQHF

d_call: -
v_call: TRBV25-1
j_call: TRBJ2-5
clone_size: -
cdr3_nt: TGTGCCAGCAGTGAATGGGTTCCTAGGGACGGGACACAAGAGACCCAGTACTTC
cdr3_aa: CASSEWVPRDGTQETQYF

d_call: -
v_call: TRBV18
j_call: TRBJ2-1
clone_size: -
cdr3_nt: TGTGCCAGCTCATGGACTAACCTTGCCTACAATGAGCAGTTCTTC
cdr3_aa: CASSWTNLAYNEQFF

d_call: -
v_call: TRBV11-1
j_call: TRBJ1-4
clone_size: few
cdr3_nt: TGTGCCAGCAGCTCCGTACCCGGGACCGCCGACCTGTATGCAACTAATGAAAAACTGTTTTTT
cdr3_aa: CASSSVPGTADLYATNEKLFF

d_call: TRBD2
v_call: TRBV4-2
j_call: TRBJ2-2
clone_size: many
cdr3_nt: TGTGCCAGCAGCCAAGAGCCCCGGACTAGCGGGCTCTCGAACACCGGGGAGCTGTTTTTT
cdr3_aa: CASSQEPRTSGLSNTGELFF

d_call: TRBD2
v_call: TRBV7-3
j_call: TRBJ2-1
clone_size: -
cdr3_nt: TGTGCCAGCAGCTTAAGGAAGGGCGGGAGTGGCTATGAGCAGTTCTTC
cdr3_aa: CASSLRKGGSGYEQFF

d_call: -
v_call: TRBV6-2/TRBV6-3
j_call: TRBJ2-1
clone_size: -
cdr3_nt: TGTGCCAGCAGTTCGGGACCCGCAATCGAGCAGTTCTTC
cdr3_aa: CASSSGPAIEQFF

d_call: -
v_call: TRBV15
j_call: TRBJ2-2
clone_size: few
cdr3_nt: TGTGCCACCAGCAGCCGGGGACCCGGGGAGCTGTTTTTT
cdr3_aa: CATSSRGPGELFF

d_call: TRBD2
v_call: TRBV12-3/TRBV12-4
j_call: TRBJ2-1
clone_size: few
cdr3_nt: TGTGCCAGCAGTTTTGGTCTTGCGGGAGATCGCACCAATGAGCAGTTCTTC
cdr3_aa: CASSFGLAGDRTNEQFF

d_call: TRBD1
v_call: TRBV27
j_call: TRBJ1-2
clone_size: -
cdr3_nt: TGTGCCAGCAGTCCCCGGACAGGGATCAAGGATGGCTACACCTTC
cdr3_aa: CASSPRTGIKDGYTF

d_call: TRBD2
v_call: TRBV2
j_call: TRBJ2-7
clone_size: many
cdr3_nt: TGTGCCAGCAGTGAAATGGGACTAGCGTTTACCTACGAGCAGTACTTC
cdr3_aa: CASSEMGLAFTYEQYF

d_call: -
v_call: TRBV12-3/TRBV12-4
j_call: TRBJ2-7
clone_size: many
cdr3_nt: TGTGCCAGCAGTTTAGAAGGACAGATCTACGAGCAGTACTTC
cdr3_aa: CASSLEGQIYEQYF

d_call: -
v_call: TRBV28
j_call: TRBJ1-1
clone_size: few
cdr3_nt: TGTGCCAGCAGTTTGGGTCCAGTGCCGACTGAAGCTTTCTTT
cdr3_aa: CASSLGPVPTEAFF

d_call: TRBD1
v_call: TRBV7-2
j_call: TRBJ2-1
clone_size: -
cdr3_nt: TGTGCCAGCAGCTTACAAGGACAGGGCTACAATGAGCAGTTCTTC
cdr3_aa: CASSLQGQGYNEQFF

d_call: -
v_call: TRBV9
j_call: TRBJ1-5
clone_size: -
cdr3_nt: TGTGCCAGCAGCGCACAGGGGCCCCAGCATTTT
cdr3_aa: CASSAQGPQHF

d_call: -
v_call: TRBV7-2
j_call: TRBJ2-4
clone_size: -
cdr3_nt: TGTGCCAGCAGAAGAGGGGGGTTGGGAAACATTCAGTACTTC
cdr3_aa: CASRRGGLGNIQYF

d_call: -
v_call: TRBV21-1
j_call: TRBJ1-6
clone_size: few
cdr3_nt: TGTGCCAGCAGCGTGGGGAGCTCCTATAATTCACCCCTCCACTTT
cdr3_aa: CASSVGSSYNSPLHF

d_call: TRBD2
v_call: TRBV20-1
j_call: TRBJ2-3
clone_size: -
cdr3_nt: TGCAGTGCCCCCCCTAGGACGGGAGGGCCGCATGATACGCAGTATTTT
cdr3_aa: CSAPPRTGGPHDTQYF

d_call: -
v_call: TRBV6-1
j_call: TRBJ1-2
clone_size: many
cdr3_nt: TGTGCCAGCAGGTGGAGGGTATCCCTTAACTATGGCTACACCTTC
cdr3_aa: CASRWRVSLNYGYTF

d_call: TRBD2
v_call: TRBV6-5
j_call: TRBJ2-7
clone_size: many
cdr3_nt: TGTGCCAGCAGTTACTCAGCGGGGAACTCCTACGAGCAGTACTTC
cdr3_aa: CASSYSAGNSYEQYF

d_call: TRBD2
v_call: TRBV4-1
j_call: TRBJ2-7
clone_size: -
cdr3_nt: TGCGCCAGCAGCCCTCAGGGGACTAGCGGGAGGGCGTACTACGAGCAGTACTTC
cdr3_aa: CASSPQGTSGRAYYEQYF

d_call: TRBD1
v_call: TRBV18
j_call: TRBJ2-1
clone_size: -
cdr3_nt: TGTGCCAGCTCAGACCTTTCCGGGACAGGGATAAATGAGCAGTTCTTC
cdr3_aa: CASSDLSGTGINEQFF

d_call: -
v_call: TRBV7-9
j_call: TRBJ2-6
clone_size: few
cdr3_nt: TGTGCCAGCAGCTTAGCAAGTGGGGGGCCAGGGGCCAACGTCCTGACTTTC
cdr3_aa: CASSLASGGPGANVLTF

d_call: -
v_call: TRBV6-2/TRBV6-3
j_call: TRBJ2-5
clone_size: -
cdr3_nt: TGTGCCAGCAGTTCATCGGTCAGAACTGAGACCCAGTACTTC
cdr3_aa: CASSSSVRTETQYF

d_call: TRBD2
v_call: TRBV11-2
j_call: TRBJ2-7
clone_size: few
cdr3_nt: TGTGCCAGCAGCCGACAAAGCGGGAGCATTTACGAGCAGTACTTC
cdr3_aa: CASSRQSGSIYEQYF

d_call: -
v_call: TRBV29-1
j_call: TRBJ2-2
clone_size: many
cdr3_nt: TGCAGCGTTAAGGGCTCAAGAACCGGGGAGCTGTTTTTT
cdr3_aa: CSVKGSRTGELFF

d_call: -
v_call: TRBV6-5
j_call: TRBJ1-3
clone_size: once
cdr3_nt: TGTGCCAGCAGTTACCAGAGCTCTGGAAACACCATATATTTT
cdr3_aa: CASSYQSSGNTIYF

d_call: -
v_call: TRBV10-3
j_call: TRBJ1-1
clone_size: few
cdr3_nt: TGTGCCATCGCAAAACCGGGACGGCAGAACACTGAAGCTTTCTTT
cdr3_aa: CAIAKPGRQNTEAFF

d_call: -
v_call: TRBV6-7
j_call: TRBJ2-1
clone_size: few
cdr3_nt: TGTGCCAGCAGAAGACACAAGGCGACAGAGCTTGAGCAGTTCTTC
cdr3_aa: CASRRHKATELEQFF

d_call: -
v_call: TRBV6-1
j_call: TRBJ2-6
clone_size: -
cdr3_nt: TGTGCCAGCAGGCCTAAGGGGCGGGCCAACGTCCTGACTTTC
cdr3_aa: CASRPKGRANVLTF

d_call: -
v_call: TRBV12-3/TRBV12-4
j_call: TRBJ2-1
clone_size: few
cdr3_nt: TGTGCCAGCAGTTTCGGGCAAGCGGGTGACAATGAGCAGTTCTTC
cdr3_aa: CASSFGQAGDNEQFF

d_call: TRBD2
v_call: TRBV9
j_call: TRBJ2-2
clone_size: few
cdr3_nt: TGTGCCAGCAGCCCTTTGGCGGGGGGCACCGGGGAGCTGTTTTTT
cdr3_aa: CASSPLAGGTGELFF

d_call: TRBD2
v_call: TRBV13
j_call: TRBJ2-3
clone_size: few
cdr3_nt: TGTGCCAGCAGCTTACTAAATCGACTAGCGGGAGGGCCATCGGGCACAGATACGCAGTATTTT
cdr3_aa: CASSLLNRLAGGPSGTDTQYF

d_call: -
v_call: TRBV27
j_call: TRBJ2-1
clone_size: few
cdr3_nt: TGTGCCAGCAGTTTGGGTCCCTTTAATGAGCAGTTCTTC
cdr3_aa: CASSLGPFNEQFF

d_call: TRBD1
v_call: TRBV5-1
j_call: TRBJ1-3
clone_size: -
cdr3_nt: TGCGCCAGCAGCTATTCCGGGACAGGGAGAGGAAACACCATATATTTT
cdr3_aa: CASSYSGTGRGNTIYF

d_call: TRBD2
v_call: TRBV12-3/TRBV12-4
j_call: TRBJ2-1
clone_size: few
cdr3_nt: TGTGCCAGTGAGATAGCGGGAGCGGTTTACAATGAGCAGTTCTTC
cdr3_aa: CASEIAGAVYNEQFF

d_call: -
v_call: TRBV19
j_call: TRBJ1-1
clone_size: many
cdr3_nt: TGTGCCAGTAGTATTTGGCAGGGGAACACTGAAGCTTTCTTT
cdr3_aa: CASSIWQGNTEAFF

d_call: -
v_call: TRBV30
j_call: TRBJ1-2
clone_size: -
cdr3_nt: TGTGCCTGGGATGGCTACACCTTC
cdr3_aa: CAWDGYTF

d_call: TRBD1
v_call: TRBV4-3
j_call: TRBJ2-7
clone_size: -
cdr3_nt: TGCGCCAGCAGCCAAGATGGCAGGGGGCGAGACGAGCAGTACTTC
cdr3_aa: CASSQDGRGRDEQYF

d_call: -
v_call: TRBV4-3
j_call: TRBJ2-3
clone_size: few
cdr3_nt: TGCGCCAGCAGCCGCGTGACAGCCACTAGCACAGATACGCAGTATTTT
cdr3_aa: CASSRVTATSTDTQYF

d_call: -
v_call: TRBV19
j_call: TRBJ2-3
clone_size: -
cdr3_nt: TGTGCCAGTAGCCCCCCCCCCTGGGGTGGTACAGATACGCAGTATTTT
cdr3_aa: CASSPPPWGGTDTQYF

d_call: TRBD2
v_call: TRBV18
j_call: TRBJ2-5
clone_size: many
cdr3_nt: TGTGCCAGCTCACCAATTATCCGGGACTCGGGGGGCCAAGAGACCCAGTACTTC
cdr3_aa: CASSPIIRDSGGQETQYF

d_call: -
v_call: TRBV11-2
j_call: TRBJ2-1
clone_size: -
cdr3_nt: TGTGCCAGCAGCTCAGCCCCGGCCTACAATGAGCAGTTCTTC
cdr3_aa: CASSSAPAYNEQFF